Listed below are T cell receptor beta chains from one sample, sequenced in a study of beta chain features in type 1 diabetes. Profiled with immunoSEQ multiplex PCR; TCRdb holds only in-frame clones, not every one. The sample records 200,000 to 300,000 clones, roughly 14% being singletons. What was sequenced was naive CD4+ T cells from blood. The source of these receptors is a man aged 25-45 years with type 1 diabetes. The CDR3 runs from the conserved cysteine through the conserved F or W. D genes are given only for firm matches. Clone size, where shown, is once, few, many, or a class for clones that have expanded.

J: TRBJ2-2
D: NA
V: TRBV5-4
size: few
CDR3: CASSWGQVGELFF
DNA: TGTGCCAGCAGCTGGGGACAAGTCGGGGAGCTGTTTTTT

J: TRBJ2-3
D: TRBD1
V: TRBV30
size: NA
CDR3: CAWSVRQGNTQYF
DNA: TGTGCCTGGAGTGTCCGACAGGGGAATACGCAGTATTTT

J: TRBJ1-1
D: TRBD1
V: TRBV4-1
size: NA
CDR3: CASSRRDRGPTEAFF
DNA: TGCGCCAGCAGCCGGAGGGACAGGGGGCCCACTGAAGCTTTCTTT

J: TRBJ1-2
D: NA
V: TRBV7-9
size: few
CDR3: CASSLTQGGYTF
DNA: TGTGCCAGCAGCCTAACACAGGGTGGCTACACCTTC

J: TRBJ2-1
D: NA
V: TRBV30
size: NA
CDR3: CAWQQGPHYNEQFF
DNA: TGTGCCTGGCAACAGGGACCCCATTACAATGAGCAGTTCTTC

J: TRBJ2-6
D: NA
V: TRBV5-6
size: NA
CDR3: CASCLSGANVLTF
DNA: TGTGCCAGCTGCTTATCAGGGGCCAACGTCCTGACTTTC

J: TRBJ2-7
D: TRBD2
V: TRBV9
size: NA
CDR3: CASSPTSGRANEQYF
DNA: TGTGCCAGCAGCCCTACTAGCGGGAGGGCGAACGAGCAGTACTTC

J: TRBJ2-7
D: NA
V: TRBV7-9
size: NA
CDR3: CASSRPGETYEQYF
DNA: TGTGCCAGCAGCCGTCCGGGGGAGACCTACGAGCAGTACTTC

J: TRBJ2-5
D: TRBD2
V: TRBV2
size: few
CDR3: CASITLSSGGRTQYF
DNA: TGTGCCAGCATCACCCTTTCTAGCGGGGGCCGGACCCAGTACTTC

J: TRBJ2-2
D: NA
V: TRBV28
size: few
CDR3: CASSPLGVTGELFF
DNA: TGTGCCAGCAGTCCACTCGGGGTCACCGGGGAGCTGTTTTTT

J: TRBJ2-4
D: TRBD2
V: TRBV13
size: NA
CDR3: CASSSRWSGGGLAKNIQYF
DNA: TGTGCCAGCAGCTCCCGTTGGAGCGGGGGGGGGCTAGCCAAAAACATTCAGTACTTC

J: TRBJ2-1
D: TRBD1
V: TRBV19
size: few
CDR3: CASSAQGARSNEQFF
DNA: TGTGCCAGTAGCGCACAGGGGGCGCGAAGCAATGAGCAGTTCTTC

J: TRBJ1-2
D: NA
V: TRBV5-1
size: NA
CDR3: CASSLGQINYGYTF
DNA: TGCGCCAGCAGCTTGGGGCAGATTAACTATGGCTACACCTTC

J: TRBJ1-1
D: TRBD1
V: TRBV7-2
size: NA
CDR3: CASSPGTGRTEAFF
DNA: TGTGCCAGCAGCCCTGGGACAGGGAGGACTGAAGCTTTCTTT

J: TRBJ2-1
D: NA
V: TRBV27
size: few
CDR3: CASGRRVLSGNEQFF
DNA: TGTGCCAGCGGCCGCCGGGTCCTCAGCGGCAATGAGCAGTTCTTC

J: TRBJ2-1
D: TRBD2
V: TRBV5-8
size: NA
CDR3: CASTPSSGRALTEQFF
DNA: TGTGCCAGCACCCCGTCGAGCGGGAGGGCCCTCACTGAGCAGTTCTTC

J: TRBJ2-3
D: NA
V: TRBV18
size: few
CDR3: CASSPREGTTDTQYF
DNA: TGTGCCAGCTCACCACGAGAGGGAACCACAGATACGCAGTATTTT

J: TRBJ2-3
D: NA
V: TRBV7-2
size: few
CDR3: CASSNSSGVAPDTQYF
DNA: TGTGCCAGCAGCAACTCCTCGGGGGTTGCCCCAGATACGCAGTATTTT

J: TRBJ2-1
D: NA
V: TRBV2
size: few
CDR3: CASSVAGAGYNEQFF
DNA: TGTGCCAGCAGTGTTGCGGGGGCGGGGTACAATGAGCAGTTCTTC

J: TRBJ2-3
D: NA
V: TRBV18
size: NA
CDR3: CASSPPEAADTQYF
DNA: TGTGCCAGCTCACCACCGGAAGCGGCAGATACGCAGTATTTT

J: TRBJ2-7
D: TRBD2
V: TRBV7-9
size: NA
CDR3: CASNSPTSGIYEQYF
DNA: TGTGCCAGCAACTCGCCGACTAGCGGGATCTACGAGCAGTACTTC

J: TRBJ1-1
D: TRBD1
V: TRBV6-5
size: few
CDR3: CASSRTGGPTEAFF
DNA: TGTGCCAGCAGCCGAACAGGGGGTCCCACTGAAGCTTTCTTT

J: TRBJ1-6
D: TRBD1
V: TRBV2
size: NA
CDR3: CASSWTGRFESPLHF
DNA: TGTGCCAGCAGTTGGACAGGGAGGTTCGAATCACCCCTCCACTTT

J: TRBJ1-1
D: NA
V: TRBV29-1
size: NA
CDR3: CSAEGGASTEAFF
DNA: TGCAGCGCCGAAGGGGGGGCCAGCACTGAAGCTTTCTTT

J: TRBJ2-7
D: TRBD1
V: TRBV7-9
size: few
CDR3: CASSSTGYYEQYF
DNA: TGTGCCAGCAGCTCGACAGGGTACTACGAGCAGTACTTC

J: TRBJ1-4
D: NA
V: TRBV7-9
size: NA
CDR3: CASSLAGTLFF
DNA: TGTGCCAGCAGCTTAGCCGGGACTCTGTTTTTT

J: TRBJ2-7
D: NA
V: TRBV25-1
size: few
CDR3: CASSGRAGQYF
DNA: TGTGCCAGCAGTGGCAGGGCAGGGCAGTACTTC

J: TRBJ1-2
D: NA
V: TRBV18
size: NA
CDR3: CASSPARTGAGSNYGYTF
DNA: TGTGCCAGCTCACCCGCGCGGACCGGTGCAGGGTCAAACTATGGCTACACCTTC

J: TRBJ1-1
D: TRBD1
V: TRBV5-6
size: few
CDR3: CASSWDRSGTEAFF
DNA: TGTGCCAGCAGCTGGGACAGAAGCGGGACTGAAGCTTTCTTT

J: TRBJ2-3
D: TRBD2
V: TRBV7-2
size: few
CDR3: CASSFIAGDLTDTQYF
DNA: TGTGCCAGCAGCTTCATAGCGGGGGACCTCACAGATACGCAGTATTTT

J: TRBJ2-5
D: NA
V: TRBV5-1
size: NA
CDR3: CASSLAPGRDLQETQYF
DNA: TGCGCCAGCAGCTTGGCCCCGGGCCGGGACTTACAAGAGACCCAGTACTTC

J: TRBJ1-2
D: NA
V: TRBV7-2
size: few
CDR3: CASSLLQGDGYTF
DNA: TGTGCCAGCAGCTTATTACAGGGCGATGGCTACACCTTC

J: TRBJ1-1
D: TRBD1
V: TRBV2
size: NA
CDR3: CASIILDRGREAFF
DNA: TGTGCCAGCATCATCTTGGACAGGGGGCGTGAAGCTTTCTTT

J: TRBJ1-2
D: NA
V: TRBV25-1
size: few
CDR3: CASSRAGVYGYTF
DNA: TGTGCCAGCAGTCGAGCCGGGGTCTATGGCTACACCTTC

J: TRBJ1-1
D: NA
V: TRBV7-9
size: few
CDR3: CASSSGTGDTEAFF
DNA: TGTGCCAGCAGCTCTGGGACGGGAGACACTGAAGCTTTCTTT

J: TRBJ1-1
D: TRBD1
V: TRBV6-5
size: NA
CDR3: CASTDRGTEAFF
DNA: TGTGCCAGCACGGACAGGGGGACTGAAGCTTTCTTT

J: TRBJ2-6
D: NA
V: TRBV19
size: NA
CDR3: CASSAVAGANVLTF
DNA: TGTGCCAGTAGTGCTGTGGCCGGGGCCAACGTCCTGACTTTC

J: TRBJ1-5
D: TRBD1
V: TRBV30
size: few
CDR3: CAWDPGQRFPSNQPQHF
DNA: TGTGCCTGGGACCCGGGACAGAGATTTCCTAGCAATCAGCCCCAGCATTTT

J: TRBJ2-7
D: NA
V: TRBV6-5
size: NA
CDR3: CASSHFGTPSYEQYF
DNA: TGTGCCAGCAGTCACTTCGGGACACCCTCCTACGAGCAGTACTTC

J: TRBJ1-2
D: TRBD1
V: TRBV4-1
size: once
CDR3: CASSLTGTGDYGYTF
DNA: TGCGCCAGCAGCCTCACCGGGACAGGGGATTATGGCTACACCTTC

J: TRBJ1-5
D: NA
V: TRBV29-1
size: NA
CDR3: CSVAGGRADQPQHF
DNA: TGCAGCGTTGCCGGCGGCAGGGCTGATCAGCCCCAGCATTTT

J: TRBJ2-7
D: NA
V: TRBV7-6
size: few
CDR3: CASTPKGPSYEQYF
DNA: TGTGCCAGCACCCCCAAGGGGCCTTCCTACGAGCAGTACTTC

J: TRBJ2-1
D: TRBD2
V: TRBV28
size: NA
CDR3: CASTRGGEWNDNEQFF
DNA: TGTGCCAGCACCCGGGGGGGGGAGTGGAACGACAATGAGCAGTTCTTC

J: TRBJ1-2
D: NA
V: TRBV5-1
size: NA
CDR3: CASSLGFETRDGYTF
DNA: TGCGCCAGCAGCTTGGGATTCGAGACTCGGGATGGCTACACCTTC

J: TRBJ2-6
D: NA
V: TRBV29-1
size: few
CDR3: CSVGQAFSGANVLTF
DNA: TGCAGCGTTGGACAGGCCTTCTCTGGGGCCAACGTCCTGACTTTC

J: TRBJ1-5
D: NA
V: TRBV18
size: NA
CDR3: CASSPPAGSNQPQHF
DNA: TGTGCCAGCTCACCACCCGCAGGGAGCAATCAGCCCCAGCATTTT

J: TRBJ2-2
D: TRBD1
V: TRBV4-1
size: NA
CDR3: CASSWDRSTGELFF
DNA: TGCGCCAGCAGCTGGGACAGAAGCACCGGGGAGCTGTTTTTT

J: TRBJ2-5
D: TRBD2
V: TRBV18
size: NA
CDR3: CASSPGGGRQETQYF
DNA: TGTGCCAGCTCACCAGGGGGGGGAAGACAAGAGACCCAGTACTTC

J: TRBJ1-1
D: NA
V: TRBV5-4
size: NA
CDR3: CASHSWNTEAFF
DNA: TGTGCCAGCCACTCCTGGAACACTGAAGCTTTCTTT

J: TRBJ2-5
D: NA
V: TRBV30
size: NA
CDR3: CAWSPGQETQYF
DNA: TGTGCCTGGAGTCCCGGTCAAGAGACCCAGTACTTC

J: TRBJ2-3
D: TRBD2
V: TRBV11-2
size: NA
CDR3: CASSLERTSGRVTDTQYF
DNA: TGTGCCAGCAGCTTAGAGAGGACCAGCGGGAGAGTCACAGATACGCAGTATTTT